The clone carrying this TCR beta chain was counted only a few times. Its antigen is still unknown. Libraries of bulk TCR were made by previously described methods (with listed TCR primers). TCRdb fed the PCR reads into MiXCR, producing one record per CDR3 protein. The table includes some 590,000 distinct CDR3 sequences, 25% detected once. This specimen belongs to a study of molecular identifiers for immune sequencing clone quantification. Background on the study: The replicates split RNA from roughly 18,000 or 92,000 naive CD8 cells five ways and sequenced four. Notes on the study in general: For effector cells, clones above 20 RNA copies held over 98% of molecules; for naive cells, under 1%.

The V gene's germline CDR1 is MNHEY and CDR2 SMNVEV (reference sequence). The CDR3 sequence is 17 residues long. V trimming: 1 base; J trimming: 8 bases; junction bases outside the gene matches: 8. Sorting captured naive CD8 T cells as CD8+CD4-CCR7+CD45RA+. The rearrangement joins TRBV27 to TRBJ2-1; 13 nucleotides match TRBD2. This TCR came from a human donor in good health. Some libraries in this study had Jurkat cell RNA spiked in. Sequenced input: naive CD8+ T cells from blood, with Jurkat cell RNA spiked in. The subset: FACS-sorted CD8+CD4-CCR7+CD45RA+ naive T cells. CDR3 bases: TGTGCCAGCAGTTTATTAACTAGCGGGGGGGCCGCCCATGAGCAGTTCTTC. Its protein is CASSLLTSGGAAHEQFF.